A selection of T cell receptor beta chains follows, all from one sample in a study of early T cells in non-severe SARS-CoV-2 infection. One entry per CDR3 protein, called by TCRdb with MiXCR from the 5' RACE reads. The sample includes about 45,000 distinct CDR3 sequences, 11% seen only once; the top ten take 20% to 25%. Sequenced: whole blood. All receptors come from an adult who was a healthcare worker with PCR-confirmed SARS-CoV-2 infection or an uninfected control (not recorded which). Each CDR3 is given with its conserved first and last residue. A D gene is named only where the DNA matches it firmly. Some rows have no size entry. The others give once, few or many, or a class for an expanded clone.

V gene,clone size,J gene,D gene,CDR3 DNA,CDR3 protein
TRBV7-9,many,TRBJ1-4,NA,TGTGCCAGCAGCCCCATACGGGGGGGTGAAAAACTGTTTTTT,CASSPIRGGEKLFF
TRBV18,many,TRBJ1-2,TRBD1,TGTGCCAGCTCACCATCAGACAGGGGCCGTGGCTACACCTTC,CASSPSDRGRGYTF
TRBV4-3,many,TRBJ2-3,TRBD1,TGCGCCAGCAGCCAAGACAGTGCCGGGACCAGGGGGGATACGCAGTATTTT,CASSQDSAGTRGDTQYF
TRBV5-1,many,TRBJ2-5,TRBD1,TGCGCCAGCAGCAGAACAGGGGGCAAGCAAGAGACCCAGTACTTC,CASSRTGGKQETQYF
TRBV20-1,few,TRBJ1-1,NA,TGCAGTGTTTTGCGGATGGATTCTCACACTGAAGCTTTCTTT,CSVLRMDSHTEAFF
TRBV27,many,TRBJ2-1,NA,TGTGCCAGCATTCCTCAGGGGTGGTTTTCGACCCCTCAGTTCTTC,CASIPQGWFSTPQFF
TRBV6-5,many,TRBJ1-4,NA,TGTGCCAGCAGTGCTGGTGAAAAACTGTTTTTT,CASSAGEKLFF
TRBV7-2,medium-sized,TRBJ2-3,NA,TGTGCCAGCAGCTTCACCCGCCAGCCGGATACGCAGTATTTT,CASSFTRQPDTQYF
TRBV29-1,many,TRBJ2-3,TRBD2,TGCAGCGTTGAAGCCATGGTAGCGGGGAGCCGGGATCCGCAGTATTTT,CSVEAMVAGSRDPQYF
TRBV6-2/TRBV6-3,NA,TRBJ1-3,NA,TGTGCCGGCAGTCCCGGGAACAGTGCTTGGACCATATATTTT,CAGSPGNSAWTIYF
TRBV6-6,NA,TRBJ2-7,TRBD1,TGTGCCAGCAGCCGTACGGGACAGACAGACGAGCAGTACTTC,CASSRTGQTDEQYF
TRBV9,NA,TRBJ2-3,TRBD2,TGTGCCAGCAGCGTAGTAGCGGGAACCACAGATACGCAGTATTTT,CASSVVAGTTDTQYF
TRBV6-6,many,TRBJ2-7,TRBD1,TGTGCCAGCAGTTACTTCGGACAGGGGTGGGAGCAGTACTTC,CASSYFGQGWEQYF
TRBV6-5,many,TRBJ1-2,NA,TGTGCCAGCAGTTCAACAAAGGGGGAAAAGGTATCCCGCTATGGCTACACCTTC,CASSSTKGEKVSRYGYTF
TRBV12-3/TRBV12-4,few,TRBJ2-2,TRBD1,TGTGCCAGCACTCATACCGGGACAGGGGCTACCGGGGAGCTGTTTTTT,CASTHTGTGATGELFF
TRBV28,NA,TRBJ2-5,NA,TGTGCCAGCAGCCCCCCCGGGCAGTGGGAAGAGACCCAGTACTTC,CASSPPGQWEETQYF
TRBV6-2/TRBV6-3,NA,TRBJ2-1,TRBD1,TGTGCCAGCAGAGGACAGGGGACCCGACATGAGCAGTTCTTC,CASRGQGTRHEQFF
TRBV20-1,many,TRBJ2-1,TRBD2,TGCAGTGCCATAGGACTAGGCGATGAGCAGTTCTTC,CSAIGLGDEQFF
TRBV11-2,many,TRBJ2-4,NA,TGTGCCAGCAGCATAGCGAGGGGGAAAAACATTCAGTACTTC,CASSIARGKNIQYF
TRBV12-3/TRBV12-4,many,TRBJ2-1,TRBD2,TGTGCCAGCAGTCAGGGACTAGCGGGACAGTTCTTC,CASSQGLAGQFF
TRBV20-1,many,TRBJ2-1,TRBD2,TGCAGTGGGAGGACTAGCGGGAGGGGCAATGAGCAGTTCTTC,CSGRTSGRGNEQFF
TRBV28,many,TRBJ2-5,NA,TGTGCCAGCAGCCGGCGGAACACTAAAGAGACCCAGTACTTC,CASSRRNTKETQYF
TRBV2,many,TRBJ2-6,NA,TGTGCCAGCAGTTGGGGCAGCATCTCTGGGGCCAACGTCCTGACTTTC,CASSWGSISGANVLTF
TRBV4-3,many,TRBJ2-7,TRBD2,TGCGCCAGCAGCCGCGACCTCGGGGGGAGCTCCTACGAGCAGTACTTC,CASSRDLGGSSYEQYF
TRBV6-5,many,TRBJ1-2,NA,TGTGCCAGCAGTTACTCGATGTCCAGGGCGTCTAACTATGGCTACACCTTC,CASSYSMSRASNYGYTF
TRBV7-2,many,TRBJ1-1,TRBD1,TGTGCCAGCAGCTCCAGGGCCACAGGGGATGAAGCTTTCTTT,CASSSRATGDEAFF
TRBV6-2/TRBV6-3,many,TRBJ2-3,TRBD2,TGTGCCAGCAGAGATAGCGGGAGGGAGCGTGGTACGCAGTATTTT,CASRDSGRERGTQYF
TRBV20-1,few,TRBJ1-5,TRBD1,TGCAGTGCTAGAAAAGGGACAGGGGGCTGGTATAGCAATCAGCCCCAGCATTTT,CSARKGTGGWYSNQPQHF
TRBV14,NA,TRBJ2-3,NA,TGTGCCAGCAGCCACATGAGAGATACGCAGTATTTT,CASSHMRDTQYF
TRBV4-3,NA,TRBJ2-7,TRBD2,TGCGCCAGCAGCCACGCACTAGCGGGAGGGCCGTACGAGCAGTACTTC,CASSHALAGGPYEQYF
TRBV7-2,many,TRBJ2-4,NA,TGTGCCAGCAGCTCCAACTCCGGGGCACTAAAAAACATTCAGTACTTC,CASSSNSGALKNIQYF
TRBV11-2,few,TRBJ2-3,NA,TGTGCCAGCAGCCCCTGGGCAGATACGCAGTATTTT,CASSPWADTQYF
TRBV5-6,many,TRBJ2-7,TRBD2,TGTGCCAGCAGCTTGTATGTAGCGGGAGGAACCTACGAGCAGTACTTC,CASSLYVAGGTYEQYF
TRBV28,NA,TRBJ2-5,TRBD1,TGTGCCAGCAGGCGGGACAGGGGCCAAGAGACCCAGTACTTC,CASRRDRGQETQYF
TRBV29-1,many,TRBJ2-7,TRBD1,TGCAGCGTTCAAGGACAGGGGGCCTACGAGCAGTACTTC,CSVQGQGAYEQYF
TRBV13,NA,TRBJ1-1,NA,TGTGCCAGCAGCTTAGTTACGGGGGCAAACACTGAAGCTTTCTTT,CASSLVTGANTEAFF
TRBV7-8,many,TRBJ2-3,NA,TGTGCCAGCAGCTTAGAAAAGGGTTTCTGGGATACGCAGTATTTT,CASSLEKGFWDTQYF
TRBV5-1,many,TRBJ2-5,NA,TGCGCCAGCAGCTTGGCCCCCGGCAACCAAGAGACCCAGTACTTC,CASSLAPGNQETQYF
TRBV20-1,NA,TRBJ1-5,NA,TGCAGTGCTAGAGATCCGAATCACAGCAATCAGCCCCAGCATTTT,CSARDPNHSNQPQHF
TRBV6-8,many,TRBJ1-1,NA,TGTGCCAGCAGGGTAGGGACTGAAGCTTTCTTT,CASRVGTEAFF
TRBV18,many,TRBJ2-1,TRBD2,TGTGCCAGCTCCCCTAGCGGTTCCTACAATGAGCAGTTCTTC,CASSPSGSYNEQFF
TRBV29-1,many,TRBJ2-3,NA,TGCAGCGTTAACGGGCGGGGCCCCACGAGCACAGATACGCAGTATTTT,CSVNGRGPTSTDTQYF
TRBV6-5,few,TRBJ2-1,NA,TGTGCCAGCGGGCCTCGGGCCAAACCGTTCTTC,CASGPRAKPFF
TRBV9,NA,TRBJ1-1,TRBD1,TGTGCCAGCAGCGTAGATCAGGGGGCCATTGAAGCTTTCTTT,CASSVDQGAIEAFF
TRBV7-9,NA,TRBJ1-1,TRBD1,TGTGCCAGCAGCTTAGCGAGGGGGCAGGGGAGACCTGAAGCTTTCTTT,CASSLARGQGRPEAFF
TRBV5-1,many,TRBJ2-2,NA,TGCGCCAGCAGCGAGGGGGGAAACACCGGGGAGCTGTTTTTT,CASSEGGNTGELFF
TRBV6-2/TRBV6-3,many,TRBJ2-7,TRBD2,TGTGCCAGCAGTCGACCGGGACTAGACTATTACGAGCAGTACTTC,CASSRPGLDYYEQYF
TRBV3-1,many,TRBJ2-1,NA,TGTGCCAGCAGCCAAGACATGAGCGGCCGCTACAATGAGCAGTTCTTC,CASSQDMSGRYNEQFF
TRBV3-1,many,TRBJ2-1,NA,TGTGCCAGCAGCCGCCAAGGGAATGAGCAGTTCTTC,CASSRQGNEQFF
TRBV27,NA,TRBJ2-3,TRBD1,TGTGCCAGCATCTCCCGGGGACAGGTCACAGATACGCAGTATTTT,CASISRGQVTDTQYF